This is a list of T cell receptor beta chains from one sample in a study of identical twins. TCRdb recomputed calls from the 5' RACE reads with MiXCR, one row per CDR3 protein. Of roughly 350,000 distinct CDR3 sequences in the sample, around 9.7% were seen once. Sequencing input: naive T cells sorted from blood. The receptors derive from a woman aged 50 to 65 in good health. Each CDR3 is given with its conserved first and last residue. D genes are given only for firm matches. Where a row states a size, it is once, few, many or the class of an expanded clone; other rows omit it.

cdr3_nt | cdr3_aa | j_call | v_call | clone_size | d_call
TGTGCCAGCAGCCAAGTAGGCGAAAGCTCCTACAATGAGCAGTTCTTC | CASSQVGESSYNEQFF | TRBJ2-1 | TRBV3-1 | few | NA
TGCAGTGCTTACCCTTCCGGGACGGGCTTTCGGGAGCAGTACTTC | CSAYPSGTGFREQYF | TRBJ2-7 | TRBV20-1 | many | NA
TGCGCCAGCAGCCGGTGGGCCCCGGGGGAGACCCAGTACTTC | CASSRWAPGETQYF | TRBJ2-5 | TRBV4-1 | few | NA
TGCGCCAGCAGCCCGGGGCCCCAAAACACCGGCGGAGACAACACTGAAGCTTTCTTT | CASSPGPQNTGGDNTEAFF | TRBJ1-1 | TRBV4-1 | many | NA
TGTGCCAGCAGTTTCCCAGGGCCGGGACTCCTTAGCACAGATACGCAGTATTTT | CASSFPGPGLLSTDTQYF | TRBJ2-3 | TRBV12-3/TRBV12-4 | NA | NA
TGTGCCAGCAGTGAAATGGCGGGAGCCTGGGATGAGCAGTTCTTC | CASSEMAGAWDEQFF | TRBJ2-1 | TRBV2 | many | TRBD2
TGTGCCAGCAGCCATTACGCTAGCGGGAGCGGCAATGAGCAGTTCTTC | CASSHYASGSGNEQFF | TRBJ2-1 | TRBV3-1 | NA | TRBD2
TGCAGTGCTAGTGTACAGAACTACGAGCAGTACTTC | CSASVQNYEQYF | TRBJ2-7 | TRBV20-1 | few | NA
TGTGCCAGCAGTTGGACAGGGAACGGGGAGCTGTTTTTT | CASSWTGNGELFF | TRBJ2-2 | TRBV2 | once | TRBD1
TGTGCCAGCAGTGGTTCGGGGGCCCCTAGGATGAGAAAACTGTTTTTT | CASSGSGAPRMRKLFF | TRBJ1-4 | TRBV25-1 | NA | NA
TGTGCCAGCAGTGGTCGCGGGAGTTACAATGAGCAGTTCTTC | CASSGRGSYNEQFF | TRBJ2-1 | TRBV25-1 | few | TRBD2
TGTGCCAGCAGTGAATATTTCCCCGTTGGGACCACTGAAGCTTTCTTT | CASSEYFPVGTTEAFF | TRBJ1-1 | TRBV6-1 | NA | NA
TGCAGTACAGGGGATGGTTACAATGAGCAGTTCTTC | CSTGDGYNEQFF | TRBJ2-1 | TRBV20-1 | many | TRBD1
TGCGCCAGCAGCGTCGGGACAGCGGACTACGAGCAGTACTTC | CASSVGTADYEQYF | TRBJ2-7 | TRBV5-1 | few | TRBD1
TGTGCCAGCAGTTTATCGAGTTGGTCCCGCACCACCTACGAGCAGTACTTC | CASSLSSWSRTTYEQYF | TRBJ2-7 | TRBV27 | NA | NA
TGTGCCAGCAGTAGGGACACCTACGAGCAGTACTTC | CASSRDTYEQYF | TRBJ2-7 | TRBV6-5 | few | NA
TGTGCCAGCAGCTTAGTGGGTGGCTATGAGCAGTTCTTC | CASSLVGGYEQFF | TRBJ2-1 | TRBV7-9 | few | NA
TGTGCCAGCAGTCAAGTGGCCCCGGGAGTCGGTGAGCAGTTCTTC | CASSQVAPGVGEQFF | TRBJ2-1 | TRBV3-1 | few | NA
TGTGCCAGCAGCTTGGGTCCTCGGGAAGATACGCAGTATTTT | CASSLGPREDTQYF | TRBJ2-3 | TRBV5-6 | few | NA
TGTGCCAGCAGCCAAGAGAGGACTGGGCTCACAGATACGCAGTATTTT | CASSQERTGLTDTQYF | TRBJ2-3 | TRBV4-2 | few | NA
TGTGCCAGCAGCTTAGATGCGTCCAGCCCCAAGGGACTGTTTTTT | CASSLDASSPKGLFF | TRBJ1-4 | TRBV11-2 | few | NA
TGCAGTGCTAGGCCGCTTCGGGGCTACACCTTC | CSARPLRGYTF | TRBJ1-2 | TRBV20-1 | few | NA
TGTGCCAGCAGCCAGAGGACAGGGGGCAAGGAGACCCAGTACTTC | CASSQRTGGKETQYF | TRBJ2-5 | TRBV14 | NA | TRBD1
TGTGCCAGCACCGACAGGGGAGGAGGCTACACCTTC | CASTDRGGGYTF | TRBJ1-2 | TRBV25-1 | few | TRBD1
TGTGCCAGCAGCTTAGTTGACAGGGGACCCCAGTACTTC | CASSLVDRGPQYF | TRBJ2-5 | TRBV7-8 | few | TRBD1
TGTGCCAGCTCACAGACCGGGACAACGGCATCAGAGACCCAGTACTTC | CASSQTGTTASETQYF | TRBJ2-5 | TRBV18 | NA | NA
TGTGCCAGCAGTTTAGAGTTCGGGGATACGCAGTATTTT | CASSLEFGDTQYF | TRBJ2-3 | TRBV28 | NA | NA
TGCAGTGCTAGGCATACTCTAACTAGCGGACTCACAGATACGCAGTATTTT | CSARHTLTSGLTDTQYF | TRBJ2-3 | TRBV20-1 | NA | TRBD2
TGTGCCAGCAGCCAATCCCAATACCCCGCCGGGGAGCTGTTTTTT | CASSQSQYPAGELFF | TRBJ2-2 | TRBV4-2 | few | NA
TGTGCCAGCAGCCAAAGGCTCACTGAAGCTTTCTTT | CASSQRLTEAFF | TRBJ1-1 | TRBV3-1 | NA | NA
TGTGCCAGCAGCCACCCGGGGCAGGCTGAAGCTTTCTTT | CASSHPGQAEAFF | TRBJ1-1 | TRBV5-5 | NA | NA
TGTGCCAGCATTCCCCGGACAGGGGGTGGCTACACCTTC | CASIPRTGGGYTF | TRBJ1-2 | TRBV2 | NA | TRBD1
TGTGCCAGCAGCCAACAGAGCTCCTATAATTCACCCCTCCACTTT | CASSQQSSYNSPLHF | TRBJ1-6 | TRBV12-3/TRBV12-4 | many | NA
TGTGCCAGCAGCTTAGCCACTACCTACGAGCAGTACTTC | CASSLATTYEQYF | TRBJ2-7 | TRBV7-9 | NA | NA
TGTGCCAGCAGCCAAGAGGGGCAGGGGATGGGCGGGGAGCTGTTTTTT | CASSQEGQGMGGELFF | TRBJ2-2 | TRBV4-2 | NA | NA
TGTGCCAGCAGCCCAATGTTTACAGGTTACACAGATACGCAGTATTTT | CASSPMFTGYTDTQYF | TRBJ2-3 | TRBV7-9 | few | NA
TGTGCCAGCAGTATAACCGGGACTAGCGGTTTTGAGCAGTTCTTC | CASSITGTSGFEQFF | TRBJ2-1 | TRBV27 | many | TRBD2
TGTGCCAGCAGTTTAGTTTGGGGGAGTGACGATTACGAGCAGTACTTC | CASSLVWGSDDYEQYF | TRBJ2-7 | TRBV28 | few | NA
TGCGCCAGCAGAAAGACAGGACGCTCTGGGGCCAACGTCCTGACTTTC | CASRKTGRSGANVLTF | TRBJ2-6 | TRBV4-1 | many | NA
TGTGCCAGCTCCCGGGACAGAGCCACTGAAGCTTTCTTT | CASSRDRATEAFF | TRBJ1-1 | TRBV2 | few | TRBD1
TGCGCCAGCAGGGCAAGGGCCGCCGCCTCCTACGAGCAGTACTTC | CASRARAAASYEQYF | TRBJ2-7 | TRBV4-1 | few | NA
TGTGCCAGCAAAGGGACTAGCGCCTACAATGAGCAGTTCTTC | CASKGTSAYNEQFF | TRBJ2-1 | TRBV6-5 | NA | TRBD2
TGTGCCACCAGCGGACAGGGCGGGCAGCCCCAGCATTTT | CATSGQGGQPQHF | TRBJ1-5 | TRBV24-1 | NA | TRBD1
TGTGCCAGCAGCTTCCAAGCAACGAGCGGGAGCAAGGACGAGCAGTACTTC | CASSFQATSGSKDEQYF | TRBJ2-7 | TRBV27 | many | TRBD2
TGCAGTGGGTGGGACAACCAAGAGACCCAGTACTTC | CSGWDNQETQYF | TRBJ2-5 | TRBV20-1 | few | NA
TGTGCCAGCAGCTTAGAACGGAACCGTCGCTGGTATTTT | CASSLERNRRWYF | TRBJ2-3 | TRBV7-2 | few | NA
TGTGCCTGGAGTTACCTCGCTGCGAACACCGGGGAGCTGTTTTTT | CAWSYLAANTGELFF | TRBJ2-2 | TRBV30 | NA | NA
TGTGCCAGCAGTCCGGGACAGGGGGGCAATGAGCAGTTCTTC | CASSPGQGGNEQFF | TRBJ2-1 | TRBV7-9 | many | TRBD1
TGTGCCAGCAGAGGAGGGGGGGTTAGCACCGGGGAGCTGTTTTTT | CASRGGGVSTGELFF | TRBJ2-2 | TRBV7-2 | NA | NA
TGCGCCAGCAGCTTGAAATCTTCCTACGAGCAGTACTTC | CASSLKSSYEQYF | TRBJ2-7 | TRBV5-1 | few | NA
TGCGCCAGCAGCCAAGATGGGGCAGGGGCTAATGAAAAACTGTTTTTT | CASSQDGAGANEKLFF | TRBJ1-4 | TRBV4-1 | NA | NA
TGTGCCAGCAGCCAAGATGTTGGGATTAATGAGCAGTTCTTC | CASSQDVGINEQFF | TRBJ2-1 | TRBV3-1 | few | NA
TGCAGTGCTGGAGGACAGGGAACAGATACGCAGTATTTT | CSAGGQGTDTQYF | TRBJ2-3 | TRBV20-1 | few | TRBD1